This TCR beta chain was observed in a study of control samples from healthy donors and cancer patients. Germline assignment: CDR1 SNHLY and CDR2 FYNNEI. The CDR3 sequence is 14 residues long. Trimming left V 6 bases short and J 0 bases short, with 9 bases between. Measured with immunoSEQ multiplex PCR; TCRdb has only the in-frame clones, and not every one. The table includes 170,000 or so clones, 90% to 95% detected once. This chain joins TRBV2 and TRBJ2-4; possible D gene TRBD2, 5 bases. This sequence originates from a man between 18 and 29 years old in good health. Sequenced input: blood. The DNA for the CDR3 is TGTGCCAGCAGCCGCGGACTAGCCAAAAACATTCAGTACTTC. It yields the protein CASSRGLAKNIQYF. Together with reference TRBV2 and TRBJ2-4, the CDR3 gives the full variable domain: EPEVTQTPSHQVTQMGQEVILRCVPISNHLYFYWYRQILGQKVEFLVSFYNNEISEKSEIFDDQFSVERPDGSNFTLKIRSTKLEDSAMYFCASSRGLAKNIQYFGAGTRLSVL.